This is a list of T cell receptor beta chains from one sample in a study of blood T cell repertoires in COVID-19. The method was immunoSEQ multiplex PCR; TCRdb's version includes in-frame clones alone and lacks a portion of them. The top ten hold approximately 6% of the sample, which has roughly 200,000 clones, around 75% seen once. Specimen: peripheral blood. All receptors derive from a middle-aged woman with COVID-19, enrolled during active disease. Each CDR3 is given with its conserved first and last residue. The order of the fields is V gene, CDR3 protein.

>TRBV18
CASSPPVGASSYNEQFF
>TRBV12-3/TRBV12-4
CASSSRGGAPLHF
>TRBV6-2/TRBV6-3
CASSRTAYEQYF
>TRBV5-1
CASSGGQVGAEAFF
>TRBV11-2
CASSLAFSGYNEQFF
>TRBV5-1
CASSPYNLGLYEQYF
>TRBV25-1
CASRLRGQTDTQYF
>TRBV5-1
CASSSSGLVNTDTQYF
>TRBV27
CASSLLGHGYGYTF
>TRBV20-1
CSASRSSGSGNEQFF
>TRBV5-4
CASSSDTGTIYF
>TRBV7-9
CASSSTGGPEAFF
>TRBV7-9
CASSLGTGRETQYF
>TRBV7-9
CASSLELSNGYTF
>TRBV27
CASSYRNRLAGGREQYF
>TRBV14
CASSPGLAGGPKLAYEQYF
>TRBV5-1
CASSESGWGEKLFF
>TRBV10-3
CAIGRQTSSGANVLTF
>TRBV6-6
CASSPLSGGTGELFF
>TRBV19
CASSMGLAGESGNEQFF
>TRBV5-1
CASSSLGRDEQYF
>TRBV7-2
CASSFWGRGNTIYF
>TRBV12-3/TRBV12-4
CASSFGGVEQFF
>TRBV6-4
CASSQGANGYTF
>TRBV2
CASSRDTYGYTF
>TRBV4-3
CASSPERGGNSPLHF
>TRBV19
CASSGQGGTNQPQHF
>TRBV5-5
CASSTHRRQGGPRIETQYF
>TRBV6-5
CASSYLQGNYGYTF
>TRBV27
CASSLGGAGYTF
>TRBV6-6
CASRTGLAGNNEQFF
>TRBV2
CASSETSGVTGELFF
>TRBV7-9
CASSAPRNEQYF
>TRBV4-2
CASSQDLLLLTGGGSPLHF
>TRBV18
CASSRWTGGETEAFF